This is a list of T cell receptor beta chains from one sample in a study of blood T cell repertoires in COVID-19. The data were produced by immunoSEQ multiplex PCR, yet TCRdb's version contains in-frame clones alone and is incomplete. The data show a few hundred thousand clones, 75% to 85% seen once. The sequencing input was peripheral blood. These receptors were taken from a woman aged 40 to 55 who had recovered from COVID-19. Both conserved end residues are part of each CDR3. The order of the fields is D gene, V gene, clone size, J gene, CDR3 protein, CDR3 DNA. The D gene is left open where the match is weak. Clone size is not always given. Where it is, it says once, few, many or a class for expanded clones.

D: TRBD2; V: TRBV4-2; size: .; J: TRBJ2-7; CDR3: CASSQEVSGGAYSYEQYF; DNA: TGTGCCAGCAGCCAAGAGGTTAGCGGGGGGGCATACTCCTACGAGCAGTACTTC
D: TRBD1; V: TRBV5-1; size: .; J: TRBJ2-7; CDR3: CASSSTGTGVGEQYF; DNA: TGCGCCAGCAGCTCAACCGGGACAGGTGTGGGTGAGCAGTACTTC
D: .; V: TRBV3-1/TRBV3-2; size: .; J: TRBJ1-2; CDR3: CASSQDLGGYGYTF; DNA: TGTGCCAGCAGCCAAGATCTTGGCGGCTATGGCTACACCTTC
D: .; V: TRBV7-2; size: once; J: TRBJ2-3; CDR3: CASSLRGTSTDTQYF; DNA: TGTGCCAGCAGCTTAAGGGGGACAAGCACAGATACGCAGTATTTT
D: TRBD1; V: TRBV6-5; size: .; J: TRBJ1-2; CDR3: CASSYSGQGGYTF; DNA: TGTGCCAGCAGTTACTCGGGACAGGGGGGCTACACCTTC
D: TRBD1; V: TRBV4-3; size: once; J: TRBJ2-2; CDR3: CASSQEGQGADTGELFF; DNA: TGCGCCAGCAGCCAAGAAGGGCAGGGGGCAGACACCGGGGAGCTGTTTTTT
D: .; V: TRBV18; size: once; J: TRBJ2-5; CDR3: CASSPGGTGQWETQYF; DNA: TGTGCCAGCTCACCAGGGGGAACAGGGCAATGGGAGACCCAGTACTTC
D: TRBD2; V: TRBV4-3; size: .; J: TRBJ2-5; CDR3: CASSQLAGEIQETQYF; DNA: TGCGCCAGCAGCCAACTAGCGGGGGAGATACAAGAGACCCAGTACTTC
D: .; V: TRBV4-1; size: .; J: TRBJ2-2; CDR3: CASSQGRDTGELFF; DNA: TGCGCCAGCAGCCAAGGTCGAGACACCGGGGAGCTGTTTTTT
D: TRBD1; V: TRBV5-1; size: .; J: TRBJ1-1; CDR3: CASRSTGANTEAFF; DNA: TGCGCCAGCAGGTCAACAGGGGCGAACACTGAAGCTTTCTTT
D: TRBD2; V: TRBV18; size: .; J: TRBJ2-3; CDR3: CASSGLADTDTQYF; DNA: TGTGCCAGCTCGGGACTAGCGGACACAGATACGCAGTATTTT
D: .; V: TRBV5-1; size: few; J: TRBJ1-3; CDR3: CASSLVAGSGNTIYF; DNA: TGCGCCAGCAGCTTGGTTGCAGGGTCGGGAAACACCATATATTTT
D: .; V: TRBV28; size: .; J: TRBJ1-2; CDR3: CASNPGASDGYTF; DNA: TGTGCCAGCAACCCAGGTGCGTCGGATGGCTACACCTTC
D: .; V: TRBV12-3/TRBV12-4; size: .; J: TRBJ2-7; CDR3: CASNDNAGHEQYF; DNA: TGTGCCAGCAACGACAACGCCGGCCACGAGCAGTACTTC
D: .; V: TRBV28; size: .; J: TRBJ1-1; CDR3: CASREEGSAFF; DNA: TGTGCCAGCAGGGAGGAAGGGTCGGCTTTCTTT
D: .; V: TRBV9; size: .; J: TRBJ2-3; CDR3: CASSVVGGVADTQYF; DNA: TGTGCCAGCAGCGTAGTAGGGGGAGTAGCAGATACGCAGTATTTT
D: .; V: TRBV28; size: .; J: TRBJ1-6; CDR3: CASSLSGFGSPLHF; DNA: TGTGCCAGCAGTTTGTCAGGATTCGGATCACCCCTCCACTTT
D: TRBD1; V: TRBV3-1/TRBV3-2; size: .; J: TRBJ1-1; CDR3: CASSQMTGTEAFF; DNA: TGTGCCAGCAGCCAAATGACAGGGACTGAAGCTTTCTTT
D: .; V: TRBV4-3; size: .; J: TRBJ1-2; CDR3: CASSQEADSGLYGYTF; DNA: TGCGCCAGCAGCCAAGAAGCGGACAGCGGACTGTATGGCTACACCTTC
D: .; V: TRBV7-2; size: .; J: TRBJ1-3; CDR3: CASSLAGAPTGNTIYF; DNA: TGTGCCAGCAGCTTAGCAGGGGCTCCTACTGGAAACACCATATATTTT
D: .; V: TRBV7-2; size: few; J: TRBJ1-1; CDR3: CASSLGSYNLLNTEAFF; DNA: TGTGCCAGCAGCTTAGGCTCTTACAATTTACTGAACACTGAAGCTTTCTTT
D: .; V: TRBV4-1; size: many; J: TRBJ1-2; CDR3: CASSQDVVGLTNFYGYTF; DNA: TGCGCCAGCAGCCAAGATGTAGTGGGGCTAACAAATTTCTATGGCTACACCTTC
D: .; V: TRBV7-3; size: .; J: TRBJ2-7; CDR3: CASSPQPGAYEQYF; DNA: TGTGCCAGCAGCCCACAACCCGGGGCCTACGAGCAGTACTTC
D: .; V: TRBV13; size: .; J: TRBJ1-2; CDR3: CASSLDVAGYTF; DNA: TGTGCCAGCAGCTTAGACGTGGCAGGCTACACCTTC
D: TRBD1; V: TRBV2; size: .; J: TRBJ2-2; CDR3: CASSEDTTGFRTGELFF; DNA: TGTGCCAGCAGTGAAGACACGACAGGGTTTCGTACCGGGGAGCTGTTTTTT
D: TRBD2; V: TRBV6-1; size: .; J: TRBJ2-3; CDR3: CASSEGLALDTQYF; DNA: TGTGCCAGCAGTGAGGGACTAGCGCTAGATACGCAGTATTTT
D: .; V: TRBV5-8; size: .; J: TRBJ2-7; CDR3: CASSLDHGSAGTHYEQYF; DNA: TGTGCCAGCAGCTTGGATCACGGTTCAGCGGGGACACACTACGAGCAGTACTTC
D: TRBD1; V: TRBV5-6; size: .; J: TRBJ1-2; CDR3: CASSLGQGAPDGYTF; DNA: TGTGCCAGCAGCTTGGGTCAGGGGGCGCCTGATGGCTACACCTTC
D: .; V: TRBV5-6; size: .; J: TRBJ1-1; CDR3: CASSLEEPNTEAFF; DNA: TGTGCCAGCAGCTTGGAGGAGCCGAACACTGAAGCTTTCTTT
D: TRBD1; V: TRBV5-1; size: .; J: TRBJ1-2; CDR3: CASSLTGVDGYTF; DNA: TGCGCCAGCAGCCTGACAGGGGTGGATGGCTACACCTTC
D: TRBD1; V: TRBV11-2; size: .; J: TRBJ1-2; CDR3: CASSPRTGSVYGYTF; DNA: TGTGCCAGCAGCCCTCGGACAGGCAGCGTCTATGGCTACACCTTC
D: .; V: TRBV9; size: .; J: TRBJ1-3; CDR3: CASSVDTSGNTIYF; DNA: TGTGCCAGCAGCGTGGACACGTCTGGAAACACCATATATTTT
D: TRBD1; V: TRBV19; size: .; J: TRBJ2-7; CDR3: CATDRGTGIEQYF; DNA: TGTGCCACCGATAGAGGGACAGGGATCGAGCAGTACTTC
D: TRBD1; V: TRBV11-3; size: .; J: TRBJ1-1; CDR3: CASSLDRASSEAFF; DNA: TGTGCCAGCAGCCTGGACAGGGCTAGTTCTGAAGCTTTCTTT
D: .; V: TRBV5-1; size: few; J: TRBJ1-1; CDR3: CASQERGVNTEAFF; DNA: TGCGCCAGCCAAGAGCGTGGAGTGAACACTGAAGCTTTCTTT
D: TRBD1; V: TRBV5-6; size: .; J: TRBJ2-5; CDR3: CASRSEDRDETQYF; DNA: TGTGCCAGCAGATCTGAAGACAGGGATGAGACCCAGTACTTC
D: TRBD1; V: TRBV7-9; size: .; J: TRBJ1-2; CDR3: CASSPTGVNYGYTF; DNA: TGTGCCAGCAGCCCGACAGGGGTAAACTATGGCTACACCTTC
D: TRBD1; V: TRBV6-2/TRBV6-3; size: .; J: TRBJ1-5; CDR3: CASSYPGGFWDSNQPQHF; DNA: TGTGCCAGCAGTTACCCAGGGGGCTTCTGGGATAGCAATCAGCCCCAGCATTTT
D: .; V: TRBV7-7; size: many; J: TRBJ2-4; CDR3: CASSIGALSGKNIQYF; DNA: TGTGCTAGCAGCATAGGGGCCCTGTCCGGCAAAAACATTCAGTACTTC
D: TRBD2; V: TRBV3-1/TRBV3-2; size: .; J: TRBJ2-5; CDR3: CASSPTSGGQETQYF; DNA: TGTGCCAGCAGCCCGACTAGCGGGGGACAAGAGACCCAGTACTTC
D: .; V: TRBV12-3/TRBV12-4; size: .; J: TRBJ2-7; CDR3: CASSPPTYEQYF; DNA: TGTGCCAGCAGTCCCCCTACCTACGAGCAGTACTTC
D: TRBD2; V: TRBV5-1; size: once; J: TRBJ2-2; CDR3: CASSSGLASTGELFF; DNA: TGCGCCAGCAGCTCGGGACTAGCGTCCACCGGGGAGCTGTTTTTT
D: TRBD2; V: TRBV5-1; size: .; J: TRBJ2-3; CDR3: CASSPTLAGPTDTQYF; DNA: TGCGCCAGCAGCCCCACTCTAGCGGGGCCGACAGATACGCAGTATTTT